These T cell receptor beta chains were read from a single sample in a study of CD8 T cells in ankylosing spondylitis. MiXCR, applied by TCRdb to the 5' RACE reads, yields one record per CDR3 protein. Counted here are about 250,000 distinct CDR3 sequences, 20% to 30% occurring once; the ten biggest clones make up 0.61%. The sequencing input was blood, either unsorted or a sorted T cell fraction (not recorded which). The source is a male donor with ankylosing spondylitis or in good health (not recorded which). Each CDR3 is given without its conserved first and last residue. The listing skips clone size in some rows; elsewhere it reads once, few, many or a size class.

j_gene | v_gene | abundance | CDR3aa
TRBJ1-1 | TRBV2 | many | ASRKTMFLSGTEAF
TRBJ2-1 | TRBV20-1 | . | SARELTLSSYNEQF
TRBJ2-1 | TRBV20-1 | . | SASARGTSGGVSYNEQF
TRBJ1-1 | TRBV25-1 | many | ASSVGGVNTEAF
TRBJ1-1 | TRBV2 | . | ASSEEGQAF
TRBJ1-2 | TRBV12-3/TRBV12-4 | many | ASSLDVRGGYGYT
TRBJ1-1 | TRBV20-1 | many | SASRGAEAF
TRBJ2-1 | TRBV20-1 | few | SARAAGGNFSYNEQF
TRBJ2-1 | TRBV20-1 | many | SARGDAFEQF
TRBJ2-1 | TRBV7-7 | few | ASSLDRANEQF
TRBJ2-5 | TRBV12-3/TRBV12-4 | . | ASSLARATVQETQY
TRBJ2-7 | TRBV12-3/TRBV12-4 | many | ASSRTGTGNYEQY
TRBJ2-4 | TRBV20-1 | many | SAPGQGDNIQY
TRBJ2-1 | TRBV3-1 | . | ASSRKTGLGSEQF
TRBJ2-7 | TRBV6-1 | many | ASSLGTGSLHEQY
TRBJ1-1 | TRBV3-1 | many | ASQGGTEAF
TRBJ2-2 | TRBV24-1 | . | ATSDTGTGELF
TRBJ2-7 | TRBV6-1 | few | ASANYQPPTYEQY
TRBJ1-4 | TRBV20-1 | . | SGMEGLNEKLF
TRBJ2-7 | TRBV20-1 | . | SATRTGYEQY
TRBJ2-7 | TRBV6-5 | many | ASSHILDRGRGSYEQY
TRBJ1-3 | TRBV6-5 | . | ASSYSEIGGNTIY
TRBJ2-1 | TRBV20-1 | few | SASGQGNEQF
TRBJ2-5 | TRBV20-1 | . | SASTYQGRETQY
TRBJ2-2 | TRBV9 | . | ASTRDTGELF
TRBJ2-1 | TRBV5-6 | . | ASSLFSRPNNEQF
TRBJ1-5 | TRBV6-1 | few | ASSVDPSYPYQPQH
TRBJ2-3 | TRBV20-1 | . | SAHRQGSTDTQY
TRBJ2-7 | TRBV15 | . | ATSRGKDYEQY
TRBJ1-5 | TRBV7-2 | many | ASSPQGEFNQPQH
TRBJ1-5 | TRBV29-1 | many | SVGSGTAQPQH
TRBJ2-1 | TRBV12-3/TRBV12-4 | once | ASSSPAMGNEQF
TRBJ2-3 | TRBV5-1 | many | ASSLERGGADTQY
TRBJ2-2 | TRBV10-3 | . | AIRTESNTGELF
TRBJ2-7 | TRBV6-1 | few | ASSSGPGGLPGDEQY
TRBJ1-1 | TRBV28 | once | ASKLVRGVAF
TRBJ1-6 | TRBV20-1 | . | SAGWTDANSPLH
TRBJ2-1 | TRBV20-1 | few | SARDAGTEQF
TRBJ2-3 | TRBV12-3/TRBV12-4 | few | ASSPGGRPTDTQY
TRBJ2-1 | TRBV6-1 | many | ASSRGAYNEQF